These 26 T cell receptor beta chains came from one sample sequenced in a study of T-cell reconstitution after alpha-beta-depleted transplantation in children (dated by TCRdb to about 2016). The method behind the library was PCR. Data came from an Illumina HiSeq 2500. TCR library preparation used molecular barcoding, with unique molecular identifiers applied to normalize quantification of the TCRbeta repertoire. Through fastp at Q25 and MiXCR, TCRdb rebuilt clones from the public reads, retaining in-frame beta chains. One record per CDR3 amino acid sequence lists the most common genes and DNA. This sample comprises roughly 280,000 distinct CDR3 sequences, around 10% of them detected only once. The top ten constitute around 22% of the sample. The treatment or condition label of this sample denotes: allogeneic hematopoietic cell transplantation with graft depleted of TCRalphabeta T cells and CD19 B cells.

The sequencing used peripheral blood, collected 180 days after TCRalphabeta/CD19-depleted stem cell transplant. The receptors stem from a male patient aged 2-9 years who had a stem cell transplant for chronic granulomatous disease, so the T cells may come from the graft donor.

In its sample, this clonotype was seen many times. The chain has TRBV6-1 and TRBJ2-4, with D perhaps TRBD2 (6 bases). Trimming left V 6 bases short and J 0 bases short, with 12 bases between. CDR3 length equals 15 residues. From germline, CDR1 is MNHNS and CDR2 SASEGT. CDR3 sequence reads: CASSETGVAKNIQYF. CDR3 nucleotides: TGTGCCAGCAGCGAAACGGGGGTAGCCAAAAACATTCAGTACTTC.

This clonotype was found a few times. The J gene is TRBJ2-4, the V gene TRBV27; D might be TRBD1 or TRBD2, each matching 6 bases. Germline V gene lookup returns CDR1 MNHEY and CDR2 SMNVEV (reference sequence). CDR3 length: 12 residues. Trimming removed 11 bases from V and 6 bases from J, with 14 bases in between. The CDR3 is CAAGQVGNIQYF. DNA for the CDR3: TGTGCCGCGGGACAAGTGGGAAACATTCAGTACTTC.

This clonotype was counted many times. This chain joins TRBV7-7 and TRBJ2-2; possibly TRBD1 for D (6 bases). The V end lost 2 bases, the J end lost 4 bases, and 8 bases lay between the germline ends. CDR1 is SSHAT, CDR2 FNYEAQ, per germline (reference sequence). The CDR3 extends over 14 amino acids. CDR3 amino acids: CASSLSGATGELFF. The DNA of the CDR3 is TGTGCCAGCAGCTTATCAGGGGCCACCGGGGAGCTGTTTTTT.

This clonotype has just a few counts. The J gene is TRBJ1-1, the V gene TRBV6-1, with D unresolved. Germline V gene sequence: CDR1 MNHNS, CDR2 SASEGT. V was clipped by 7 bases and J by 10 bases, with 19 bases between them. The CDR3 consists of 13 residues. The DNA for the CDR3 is TGTGCCAGCATCAACTGGTTCGGACCTCTAGCTTTCTTT. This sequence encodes CASINWFGPLAFF.

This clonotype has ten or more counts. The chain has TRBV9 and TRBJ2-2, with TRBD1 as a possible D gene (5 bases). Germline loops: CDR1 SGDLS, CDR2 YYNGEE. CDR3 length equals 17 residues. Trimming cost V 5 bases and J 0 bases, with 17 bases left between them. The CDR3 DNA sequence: TGTGCCAGCAGAGGGGTTCTGGATGGGACGAACACCGGGGAGCTGTTTTTT. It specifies CASRGVLDGTNTGELFF.

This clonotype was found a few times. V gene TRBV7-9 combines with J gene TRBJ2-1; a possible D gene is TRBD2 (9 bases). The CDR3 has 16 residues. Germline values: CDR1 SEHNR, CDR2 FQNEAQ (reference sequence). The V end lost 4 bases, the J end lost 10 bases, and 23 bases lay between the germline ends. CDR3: CASSSDRGGGAGEQFF. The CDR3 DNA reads TGTGCCAGCAGCTCCGACAGGGGCGGGGGGGCAGGGGAGCAGTTCTTC. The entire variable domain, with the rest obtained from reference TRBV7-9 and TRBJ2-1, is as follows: DTGVSQNPRHKITKRGQNVTFRCDPISEHNRLYWYRQTLGQGPEFLTYFQNEAQLEKSRLLSDRFSAERPKGSFSTLEIQRTEQGDSAMYLCASSSDRGGGAGEQFFGPGTRLTVL.

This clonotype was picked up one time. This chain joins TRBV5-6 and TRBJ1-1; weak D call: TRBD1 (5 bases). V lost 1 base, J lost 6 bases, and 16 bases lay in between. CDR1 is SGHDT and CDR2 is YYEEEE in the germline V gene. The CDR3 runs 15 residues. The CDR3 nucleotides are TGTGCCAGCAGCTTGTTGAGCAAAGGGGCCCCTGAAGCTTTCTTT. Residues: CASSLLSKGAPEAFF.

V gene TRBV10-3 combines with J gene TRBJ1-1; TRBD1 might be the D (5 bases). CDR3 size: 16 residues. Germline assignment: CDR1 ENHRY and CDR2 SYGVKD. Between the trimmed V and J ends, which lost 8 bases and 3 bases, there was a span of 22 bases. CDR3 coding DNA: TGTGCCATCGGACGAGCATCCTCAGACAGATACACTGAAGCTTTCTTT. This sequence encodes CAIGRASSDRYTEAFF.

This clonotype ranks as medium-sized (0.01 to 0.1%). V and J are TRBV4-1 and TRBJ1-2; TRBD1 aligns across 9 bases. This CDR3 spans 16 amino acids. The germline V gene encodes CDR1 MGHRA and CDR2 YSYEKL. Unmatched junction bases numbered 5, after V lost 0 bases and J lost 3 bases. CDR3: CASSQDTGGRDYGYTF. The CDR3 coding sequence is TGCGCCAGCAGCCAAGATACAGGGGGCAGGGACTATGGCTACACCTTC.

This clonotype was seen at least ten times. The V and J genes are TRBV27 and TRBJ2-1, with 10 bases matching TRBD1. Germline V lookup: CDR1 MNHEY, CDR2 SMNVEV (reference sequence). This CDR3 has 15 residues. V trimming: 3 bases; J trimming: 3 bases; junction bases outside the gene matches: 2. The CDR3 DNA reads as TGTGCCAGCAGTTTCTGGACAGGGGGCTACAATGAGCAGTTCTTC. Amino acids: CASSFWTGGYNEQFF.

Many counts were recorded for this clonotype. CDR3 residues: CSVTTGMQKLFF. The CDR3 DNA sequence: TGCAGCGTTACGACAGGGATGCAAAAACTGTTTTTT. This chain joins TRBV29-1 and TRBJ1-4, with TRBD1 identical over 7 bases. The CDR3 runs to 12 residues. With V trimmed by 5 bases and J by 9 bases, 6 bases remained unmatched. Per germline, CDR1 SQVTM and CDR2 ANQGSEA.

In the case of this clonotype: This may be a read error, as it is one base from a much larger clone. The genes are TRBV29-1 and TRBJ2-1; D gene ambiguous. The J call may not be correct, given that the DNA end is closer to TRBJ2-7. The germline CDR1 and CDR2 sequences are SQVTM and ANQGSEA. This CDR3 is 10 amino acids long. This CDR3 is CSVETHEQYF. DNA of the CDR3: TGCAGCGTTGAAACCCATGAGCAGTACTTC.

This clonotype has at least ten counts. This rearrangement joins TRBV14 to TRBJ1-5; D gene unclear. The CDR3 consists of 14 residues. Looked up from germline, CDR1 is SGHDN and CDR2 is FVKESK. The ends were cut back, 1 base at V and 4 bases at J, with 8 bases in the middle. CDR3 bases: TGTGCCAGCAGCCAAGTTGTCGGGAATCAGCCCCAGCATTTT. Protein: CASSQVVGNQPQHF.

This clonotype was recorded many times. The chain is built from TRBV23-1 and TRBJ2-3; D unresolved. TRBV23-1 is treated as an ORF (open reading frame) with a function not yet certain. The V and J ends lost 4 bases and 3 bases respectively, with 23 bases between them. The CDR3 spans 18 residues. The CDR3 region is CASSLDLTQGKGTDTQYF. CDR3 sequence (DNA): TGCGCCAGCAGTCTTGACCTTACCCAAGGGAAAGGGACAGATACGCAGTATTTT.

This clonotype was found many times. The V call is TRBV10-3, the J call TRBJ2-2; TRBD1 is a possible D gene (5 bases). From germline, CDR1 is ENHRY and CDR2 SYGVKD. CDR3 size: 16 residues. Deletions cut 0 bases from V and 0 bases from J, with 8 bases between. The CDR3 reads CAISESAGTNTGELFF. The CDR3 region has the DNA TGTGCCATCAGTGAGTCCGCAGGGACGAACACCGGGGAGCTGTTTTTT.

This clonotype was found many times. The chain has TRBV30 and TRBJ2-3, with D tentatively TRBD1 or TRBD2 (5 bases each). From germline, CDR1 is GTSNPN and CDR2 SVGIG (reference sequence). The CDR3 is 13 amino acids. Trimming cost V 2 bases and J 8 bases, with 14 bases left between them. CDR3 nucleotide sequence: TGTGCCTGGAGTCTCCAGGGACCTGTTACGCAGTATTTT. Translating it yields CAWSLQGPVTQYF.

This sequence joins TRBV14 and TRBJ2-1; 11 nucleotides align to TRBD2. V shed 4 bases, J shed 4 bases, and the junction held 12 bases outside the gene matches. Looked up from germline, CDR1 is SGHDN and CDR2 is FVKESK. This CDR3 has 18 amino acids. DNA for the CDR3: TGTGCCAGCAGCCGGATTTGGGGGACTAGCGGAAAGTACAATGAGCAGTTCTTC. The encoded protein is CASSRIWGTSGKYNEQFF.

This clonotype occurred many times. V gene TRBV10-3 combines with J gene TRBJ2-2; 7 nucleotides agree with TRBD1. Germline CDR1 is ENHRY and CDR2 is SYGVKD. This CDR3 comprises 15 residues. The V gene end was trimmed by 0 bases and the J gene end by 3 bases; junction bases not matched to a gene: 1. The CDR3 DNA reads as TGTGCCATCAGTGAGTCGACAGGGTACACCGGGGAGCTGTTTTTT. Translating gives CAISESTGYTGELFF.

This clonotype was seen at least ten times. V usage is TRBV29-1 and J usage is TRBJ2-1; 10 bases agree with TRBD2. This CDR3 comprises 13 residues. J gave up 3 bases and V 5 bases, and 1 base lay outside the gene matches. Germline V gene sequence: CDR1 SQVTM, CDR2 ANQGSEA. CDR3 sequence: CSVRTSGYNEQFF. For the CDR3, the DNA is TGCAGCGTTAGGACTAGCGGCTACAATGAGCAGTTCTTC.

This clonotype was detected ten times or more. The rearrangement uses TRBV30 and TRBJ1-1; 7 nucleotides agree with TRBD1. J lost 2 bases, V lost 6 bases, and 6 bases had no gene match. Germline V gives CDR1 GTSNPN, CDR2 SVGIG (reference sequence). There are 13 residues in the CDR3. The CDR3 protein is CACRGYLNTEAFF. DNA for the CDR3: TGTGCCTGCAGGGGGTACCTCAACACTGAAGCTTTCTTT.

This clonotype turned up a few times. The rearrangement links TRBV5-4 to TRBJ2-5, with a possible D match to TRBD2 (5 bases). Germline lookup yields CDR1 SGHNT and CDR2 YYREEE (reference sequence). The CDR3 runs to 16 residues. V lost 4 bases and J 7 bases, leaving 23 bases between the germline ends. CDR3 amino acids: CASSPVTGLGLGTQYF. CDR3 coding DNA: TGTGCCAGCAGCCCCGTCACTGGACTTGGCCTTGGGACCCAGTACTTC.

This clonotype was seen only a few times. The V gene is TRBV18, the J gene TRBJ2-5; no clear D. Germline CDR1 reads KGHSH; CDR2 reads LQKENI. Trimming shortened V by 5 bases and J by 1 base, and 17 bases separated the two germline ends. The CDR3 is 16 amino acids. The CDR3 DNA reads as TGTGCCAGCTCAGCAGGATACGGACCAAGCCAAGAGACCCAGTACTTC. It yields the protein CASSAGYGPSQETQYF.

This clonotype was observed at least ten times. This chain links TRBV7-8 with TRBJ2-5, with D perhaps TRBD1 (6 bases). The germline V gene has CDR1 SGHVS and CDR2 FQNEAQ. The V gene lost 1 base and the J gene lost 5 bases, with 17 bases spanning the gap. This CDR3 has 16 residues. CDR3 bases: TGTGCCAGCAGCTTAGTTTTCCCAACAGGGAAGGAGACCCAGTACTTC. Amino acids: CASSLVFPTGKETQYF.

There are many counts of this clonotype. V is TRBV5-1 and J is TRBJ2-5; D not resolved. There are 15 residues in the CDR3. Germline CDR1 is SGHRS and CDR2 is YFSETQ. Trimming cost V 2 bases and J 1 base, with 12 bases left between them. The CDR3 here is CASSFGGQIQETQYF. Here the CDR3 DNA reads TGCGCCAGCAGCTTTGGCGGCCAGATCCAAGAGACCCAGTACTTC.

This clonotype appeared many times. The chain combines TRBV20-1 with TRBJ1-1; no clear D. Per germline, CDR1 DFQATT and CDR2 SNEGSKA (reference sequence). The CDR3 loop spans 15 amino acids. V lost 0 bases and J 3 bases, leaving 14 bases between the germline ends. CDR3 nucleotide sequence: TGCAGTGCTAGAGAACGAACACAAGGATACACTGAAGCTTTCTTT. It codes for CSARERTQGYTEAFF.

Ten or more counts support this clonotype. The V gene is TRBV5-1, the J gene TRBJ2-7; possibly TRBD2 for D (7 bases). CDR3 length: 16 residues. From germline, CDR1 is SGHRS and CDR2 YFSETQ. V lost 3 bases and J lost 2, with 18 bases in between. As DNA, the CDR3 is TGCGCCAGCAGCTCGTTCGTTGGGGGGGCTCCCTACGAGCAGTACTTC. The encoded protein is CASSSFVGGAPYEQYF.